The 8 T cell receptor beta chains given below trace back to one sample, sequenced in a study of cytomegalovirus exposure and HLA in healthy donors. Repertoires were generated with immunoSEQ multiplex PCR, while TCRdb's copy carries only in-frame clones and drops some. The sample shows 150,000 to 200,000 clones, more than 75% of them seen only once. Sequencing input: PBMCs. Source of these receptors: a man younger than 35 in good health and CMV-seronegative.

CDR3 region: CASSFFGRNTGELFF. In DNA form, the CDR3 reads TGTGCCAGCAGTTTCTTCGGGAGGAACACCGGGGAGCTGTTTTTT. The rearrangement uses TRBV28 and TRBJ2-2; perhaps TRBD2 as D (6 bases). Germline CDR1 is MDHEN and CDR2 is SYDVKM. V lost 3 bases, J lost 1 base, and 9 bases lay in between. The CDR3 is 15 residues long. The full variable domain, rest sourced from reference TRBV28 and TRBJ2-2, is DVKVTQSSRYLVKRTGEKVFLECVQDMDHENMFWYRQDPGLGLRLIYFSYDVKMKEKGDIPEGYSVSREKKERFSLILESASTNQTSMYLCASSFFGRNTGELFFGEGSRLTVL.

The V and J genes are TRBV9 and TRBJ2-7, with 11 bases that match TRBD2. Losses at the gene ends were 7 bases for V and 6 bases for J; bases not matched to a gene: 12. CDR3 length: 15 amino acids. From germline, CDR1 is SGDLS and CDR2 YYNGEE. Here the CDR3 DNA reads TGTGCCAGCGCCAGTCTCCTCGGGACTAGCGGCGAGCAGTACTTC. Amino acid sequence: CASASLLGTSGEQYF.

The gene calls are TRBV5-1 and TRBJ1-1; 7 bases align to TRBD1. V lost 4 bases to trimming and J lost 2 bases; unmatched junction nucleotides: 8. The CDR3 is 15 amino acids. Germline V gives CDR1 SGHRS, CDR2 YFSETQ. Here the CDR3 reads CASSQGDSINTEAFF. CDR3 sequence (DNA): TGCGCCAGCAGCCAGGGGGACAGCATCAACACTGAAGCTTTCTTT.

A remark on this clone: The sample has other DNA sequences that encode this CDR3 too. V gene TRBV6-5 combines with J gene TRBJ1-1, with TRBD1 matching over 10 bases. The CDR3 sequence is 15 residues long. Germline CDR1 and CDR2: MNHEY and SVGAGI. V lost 5 bases, J lost 1 base, and 4 bases stayed unmatched. The CDR3 loop is CASSPRDRGNTEAFF. DNA of the CDR3: TGTGCCAGCAGTCCCAGGGACAGGGGGAACACTGAAGCTTTCTTT.

This clone was recorded once. The chain recombines TRBV11-2 with TRBJ1-4; D is possibly TRBD1 (6 bases). This CDR3 spans 20 amino acids. V gave up 0 bases and J gave up 3 bases, with 23 bases separating them. The germline V gene encodes CDR1 SGHAT and CDR2 FQNNGV. The CDR3 is CASSLDRRQDLSSANEKLFF. The CDR3 DNA sequence: TGTGCCAGCAGCTTAGATCGGCGACAGGACCTCTCATCGGCTAATGAAAAACTGTTTTTT.

The chain uses TRBV4-1 and TRBJ1-1; D is perhaps TRBD1 (6 bases). V was cut by 3 bases and J by 1 base, with 12 bases left in between. Germline V gene lookup returns CDR1 MGHRA and CDR2 YSYEKL. The CDR3 has 15 amino acids. CDR3 in amino acids: CASSHPQGSNTEAFF. CDR3 coding DNA: TGCGCCAGCAGCCACCCACAGGGATCGAACACTGAAGCTTTCTTT.

V usage is TRBV29-1 and J usage is TRBJ2-1; 9 bases are a match to TRBD1. J lost 5 bases, V lost 4 bases, and 12 bases had no gene match. This CDR3 has 16 residues. Per the germline V gene, CDR1 is SQVTM and CDR2 is ANQGSEA. In nucleotides, the CDR3 is TGCAGCGTTGGCGGCACCGGGACAGGGAGCGACAATGAGCAGTTCTTC. Its protein is CSVGGTGTGSDNEQFF.

This chain uses TRBV7-9 with TRBJ2-6; D is undetermined. CDR3 length: 18 residues. Per germline, CDR1 SEHNR and CDR2 FQNEAQ (reference sequence). The V end was cut by 7 bases, the J end by 4 bases, with 23 bases between. The DNA of the CDR3 is TGTGCCAGCACCCAGCCCCTAACACAGCCCGCGGGGGCCAACGTCCTGACTTTC. Its protein is CASTQPLTQPAGANVLTF.